This T cell receptor (beta chain) was sequenced during a study of blood T cell repertoires in COVID-19. Study summary: Acute and convalescent COVID-19 samples came from the United States, Italy and Spain. Sample material is recorded as cDNA or gDNA derived from T cells, B-cell-depleted T cells, or PBMCs.

Those enrolled, adults aged roughly 18 to 100 years, came from under 25 US areas. Exposed enrollees encountered a COVID-19 case at some point within 2 weeks before study entry. Generated by immunoSEQ multiplex PCR, the TCRdb table keeps only in-frame clones and is missing some. The sample contains fewer than 250,000 clones, around 90% of which appear only once. The CDR3 has 15 residues. Trimming took off 1 base at V and 8 bases at J, with 17 bases between the two ends. CDR1 is SGHTA, CDR2 FQGNSA, per germline. The chain is built from TRBV7-2 and TRBJ1-2; D gene ambiguous. The sequencing sample was made of PBMCs or T cells enriched from blood (not recorded which). The receptor's source is a man in his fifties who had been exposed to COVID-19. The CDR3 DNA sequence: TGTGCCAGCAGCTTAGATGCTCACAGAATACGGGGCTACACCTTC. Its translation: CASSLDAHRIRGYTF.